This T cell receptor beta chain was sequenced in a study of cytomegalovirus exposure and HLA in healthy donors. General study findings and limits: Prior analysis indicated that the majority of TCR beta V segments exhibited productivity approximately 90% or approximately 30% of the time. V- and J-gene trimming of TCR beta was linked (in a later analysis) to a missense DCLRE1C variant.

Trimming left V 3 bases short and J 0 bases short, with 14 bases between. Germline-derived CDR1 and CDR2 are GTSNPN and SVGIG (reference sequence). This CDR3 spans 15 amino acids. With 60 Vbeta and 13 Jbeta primers, the PCR was carried out. In the original analysis: In a later analysis, the count reached some 75 million unique TCR beta chains, with roughly 12 million shared. Sequencing was performed with immunoSEQ multiplex PCR; in TCRdb, only in-frame clones are kept and a portion is missing. That table is the source of V, J and clone size, and D and trimming were worked out from the DNA. The table records around 130,000 clones, about 74% of them present only once. This clone came up once. Its antigen remains unknown.

The sequence derives from a woman in her fifties or sixties in good health and CMV-seronegative. J is TRBJ2-5 and V is TRBV30; D may be TRBD2 (6 bases). Sequencing was performed on PBMCs. DNA for the CDR3: TGTGCCTGGAGCATACCTGGGGGGTACCAAGAGACCCAGTACTTC. Protein product: CAWSIPGGYQETQYF.